Sequencing of this T cell receptor (beta chain) was carried out in a study of T cells in Graves' hyperthyroidism and ophthalmopathy. Study-wide results and caveats: Blood also contained most expanded thyroid clonotypes above 0.001. Before onset, ophthalmopathy was predicted by the model a median 6.5 months earlier. Ophthalmopathy and stable hyperthyroidism were told apart by a 13 V-J model.

In this sample, this clonotype turned up many times. The antigen is unknown. The germline V gene has CDR1 SGHRS and CDR2 YFSETQ. V was trimmed by 0 bases and J by 5 bases, leaving 10 bases between them. The CDR3 contains 14 residues. Template material for amplifying TCR beta CDR3 regions consisted of RNA transcripts. Initially, a first-round RT-PCR of the TCR CDR3 employed the HTBI primer set. TCRdb ran MiXCR on the multiplex PCR reads and lists one entry per CDR3 protein. This table has over 150,000 distinct CDR3 sequences, around 15% appearing once. The chain joins TRBV5-1 to TRBJ2-3, with D perhaps TRBD2 (5 bases). This receptor was identified in a woman aged 45-65 years with Graves' hyperthyroidism. Sequenced: blood. CDR3 sequence: CASSLDGVGDTQYF. Written as DNA, the CDR3 is TGCGCCAGCAGCTTGGACGGGGTAGGAGATACGCAGTATTTT.